The clone carrying this T cell receptor (beta chain) has a count of ten or more. This entry is derived from a study of regulatory T cells in long-lasting Graves disease. Researchers made TCR beta libraries by using iRepertoire HTBI primers and running Arm-PCR on CDR3 regions. The authors' processing: The identification of roughly 62 TRBV and some 14 TRBJ segments was made across samples. Each CDR3 protein gets one entry after TCRdb re-called the multiplex PCR reads with MiXCR. Here the V and J calls rest on TCRdb's processing, not on the authors' analysis. This table has some 560,000 distinct CDR3 sequences, 16% appearing once. Time point denoted: newly diagnosed GD, antithyroid drugs for less than 3 months. PBMC-derived RNA was used for the TCR library. American Thyroid Association guidelines defined Graves' disease diagnosis. Germline-derived CDR1 and CDR2 are SGHAT and FQNNGV. Trimming removed 7 bases from V and 5 bases from J, with 20 bases in between. CDR3 length: 15 amino acids.

In addition, the sample was reused for a study of T cells in Graves' hyperthyroidism and ophthalmopathy. That source notes: Among clonotypes expanded in thyroid above 0.001, most were also found in blood. Before onset, by a median of approximately 6.8 months, the model predicted ophthalmopathy.

V usage is TRBV11-2 and J usage is TRBJ2-5; perhaps TRBD2 as D (6 bases). The TCR sequence derives from a woman in her forties or fifties with Graves disease. The sample was peripheral blood mononuclear cells (PBMCs), taken at new diagnosis, from a patient treated with antithyroid drugs. The CDR3 nucleotides read TGTGCCAGCACCAACCATCTTGGGAGGATGGAGACCCAGTACTTC. This translates into CASTNHLGRMETQYF.